The present T cell receptor (beta chain) was sequenced within a study of beta chain features in type 1 diabetes. Study-level information: Healthy donors and patients showed comparable age, gender and cell yields. Overall study results and limits: Whether HLA type affects TCRB rearrangement stayed undetermined in the present work. Sequencing of cDNA might inflate the share of cells that strongly express TCR. The VDJ junctions of type 1 diabetes patients carried fewer insertions and more deletions.

The V gene's germline CDR1 is SGHDN and CDR2 FVKESK. The CDR3 sequence is 16 residues long. Trimming took 1 base from V and 5 from J, leaving 17 bases between them. Notes on this clone: Its matching antigen is unknown.

Expressed TCRB transcripts were sequenced after all isolated RNA was converted to cDNA. The repertoire was sequenced with immunoSEQ multiplex PCR; TCRdb's copy has only in-frame clones and lacks some. This table has about 900,000 clones, roughly 15% appearing once. The sample comprised naive CD4+ T cells from blood. The TCR sequence derives from a woman between 18 and 29 years old in good health. The chain is built from TRBV14 and TRBJ2-5, with a possible D match to TRBD2 (6 bases). CDR3 residues: CASSQAPSGLGETQYF. CDR3 nucleotides: TGTGCCAGCAGCCAAGCCCCCTCGGGACTCGGGGAGACCCAGTACTTC.